This TCR beta chain was obtained from a study of T cell clonotyping in hematopoietic cell transplantation. Using immunoSEQ multiplex PCR, the repertoire was profiled, and TCRdb retains in-frame clones only, with some absent. This table has tens of thousands of clones, 95% appearing once. Broader study findings: Pathologically expanded recipient clonotypes increased progressively from day 30 to day 180 as diversity fell. At the given depth, recipient repertoires were over 95% de novo clonotypes. Broader posttransplant TCR repertoire diversity was predicted by graft donor and pretransplant recipient Inverse Simpson Index values. Without cell sorting, CD4 versus CD8 contributions remain unresolved.

To note about this clone: Its antigen is as yet unknown.

Sequencing was performed on peripheral blood mononuclear cells. The origin of this receptor is a man in his thirties or forties in good health. Some clones in this sample may be carry-over from other donors' samples.

The CDR3 DNA reads TGTGCCAGCAGCCGCCCAGGGCAGCCCCAGCATTTT. It encodes CASSRPGQPQHF. The chain recombines TRBV5-4 with TRBJ1-5; the D gene is possibly TRBD1 (5 bases). In germline, CDR1 is SGHNT, CDR2 YYREEE (reference sequence). This CDR3 is built from 12 residues. The germline V and J ends were trimmed by 4 bases and 7 bases, with 9 bases remaining between them.